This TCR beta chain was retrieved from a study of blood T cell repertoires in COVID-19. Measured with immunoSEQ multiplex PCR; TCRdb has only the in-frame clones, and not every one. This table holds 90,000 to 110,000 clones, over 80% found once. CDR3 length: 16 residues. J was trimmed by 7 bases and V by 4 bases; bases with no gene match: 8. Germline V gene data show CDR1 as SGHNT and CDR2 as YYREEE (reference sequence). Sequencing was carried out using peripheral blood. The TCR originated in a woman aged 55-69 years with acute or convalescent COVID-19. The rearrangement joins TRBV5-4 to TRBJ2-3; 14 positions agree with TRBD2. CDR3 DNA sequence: TGTGCCAGCAGCCGGACTAGCGGGGGGTCGGGAAATACGCAGTATTTT. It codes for CASSRTSGGSGNTQYF.